This T cell receptor (beta chain) was captured by sequencing in a study of cytomegalovirus exposure and HLA in healthy donors. The PCR had 60 Vbeta and 13 Jbeta primers. Sequenced by immunoSEQ multiplex PCR; TCRdb stores in-frame clones only, minus some. The sample yields about 140,000 clones, roughly three fifths seen once. With V trimmed by 4 bases and J by 4 bases, 11 bases remained unmatched. In germline, CDR1 is MDHEN, CDR2 SYDVKM. CDR3 length: 16 amino acids. This TCR came from a woman in her sixties or seventies in good health and CMV-seronegative. The material sequenced was PBMCs. The chain is built from TRBV28 and TRBJ2-7; TRBD2 matches at 9 bases. The CDR3 DNA follows: TGTGCCAGCAGTTACATGCTTGGGCGGGGGGGATACGAGCAGTACTTC. This gives the protein CASSYMLGRGGYEQYF.